Listed below are T cell receptor beta chains from one sample, sequenced in a study of T cell responses to AZD1222 COVID-19 vaccine. Assay: immunoSEQ multiplex PCR; the TCRdb copy retains only in-frame clones and omits some. This sample has 100,000 to 120,000 clones, with about 94% found just once. Sequencing was performed on peripheral blood, taken 28 days after the second AZD1222 dose. These receptors all come from an adult who received the AZD1222 COVID-19 vaccine. CDR3s include the opening cysteine and the closing phenylalanine or tryptophan. The order of the fields is clone size, J gene, V gene, D gene, CDR3 protein, CDR3 DNA. D genes are given only for firm matches. A row's size may be missing; if present it is once, few, many or a size class.

-	TRBJ1-1	TRBV12-3/TRBV12-4	-	CASSFGPNTEAFF	TGTGCCAGCAGTTTCGGCCCGAACACTGAAGCTTTCTTT
-	TRBJ2-2	TRBV3-1/TRBV3-2	TRBD2	CASSPSGNTGELFF	TGTGCCAGCAGCCCTAGCGGGAACACCGGGGAGCTGTTTTTT
-	TRBJ2-7	TRBV5-1	-	CASSLVGSSYEQYF	TGCGCCAGCAGCTTGGTGGGCAGCTCCTACGAGCAGTACTTC
-	TRBJ1-2	TRBV28	TRBD1	CASSTRTGYGYTF	TGTGCCAGCAGTACTCGGACAGGATATGGCTACACCTTC
-	TRBJ2-1	TRBV4-1	-	CASSQESAEKFF	TGCGCCAGCAGCCAAGAGTCGGCAGAAAAGTTCTTC
-	TRBJ1-3	TRBV18	-	CASSPYSGNTIYF	TGTGCCAGCTCACCCTACTCTGGAAACACCATATATTTT
-	TRBJ2-7	TRBV3-1/TRBV3-2	-	CASSPRGTYEQYF	TGTGCCAGCAGCCCCCGGGGCACCTACGAGCAGTACTTC
-	TRBJ1-5	TRBV4-1	-	CASSQGNSPNQPQHF	TGCGCCAGCAGCCAAGGCAACAGCCCCAATCAGCCCCAGCATTTT
-	TRBJ2-7	TRBV29-1	TRBD1	CSGGEQGDEQYF	TGCAGCGGGGGAGAACAGGGGGACGAGCAGTACTTC
-	TRBJ2-1	TRBV10-3	TRBD2	CAIWEGRYNEQFF	TGTGCCATCTGGGAGGGGAGGTACAATGAGCAGTTCTTC
once	TRBJ2-1	TRBV4-1	-	CASSQPSQGLPNNEQFF	TGCGCCAGCAGCCAACCGTCGCAGGGGCTACCTAACAATGAGCAGTTCTTC
-	TRBJ2-7	TRBV5-4	-	CASSSGMRRDF	TGTGCCAGCAGCTCGGGTATGCGGAGGGACTTC
-	TRBJ1-2	TRBV10-3	-	CATSTGAYGYTF	TGTGCCACCTCAACGGGGGCCTATGGCTACACCTTC
-	TRBJ1-5	TRBV27	TRBD1	CASTPQGALLGNQPQHF	TGTGCCAGCACCCCACAGGGGGCCTTGTTAGGCAATCAGCCCCAGCATTTT
-	TRBJ2-3	TRBV27	TRBD1	CASSPGQGGSTDTQYF	TGTGCCAGCAGTCCGGGACAGGGGGGATCCACAGATACGCAGTATTTT
-	TRBJ1-2	TRBV20-1	-	CSASGLRYGYTF	TGCAGTGCTAGTGGACTACGCTATGGCTACACCTTC
-	TRBJ1-2	TRBV3-1/TRBV3-2	-	CASSHHATPAGPTF	TGTGCCAGCAGCCACCACGCGACTCCCGCGGGCCCCACCTTC
-	TRBJ1-3	TRBV7-8	TRBD1	CASSPWTGASGNTIYF	TGTGCCAGCAGCCCTTGGACAGGGGCCTCTGGAAACACCATATATTTT
-	TRBJ2-7	TRBV5-1	-	CASSLESGPHEQYF	TGCGCCAGCAGCTTGGAAAGTGGCCCCCACGAGCAGTACTTC
-	TRBJ1-5	TRBV6-1	-	CASSESGDGNQPQHF	TGTGCCAGCAGTGAATCCGGGGATGGCAATCAGCCCCAGCATTTT
-	TRBJ2-7	TRBV2	TRBD2	CASTWTRDYEQYF	TGTGCCAGCACCTGGACTAGAGACTACGAGCAGTACTTC
-	TRBJ2-2	TRBV3-1/TRBV3-2	TRBD1	CASSLSGQGDGELFF	TGTGCCAGCAGCCTGTCGGGACAGGGCGACGGGGAGCTGTTTTTT
-	TRBJ1-1	TRBV6-6	-	CAGGRQNTEAFF	TGTGCCGGGGGTCGACAGAACACTGAAGCTTTCTTT
-	TRBJ1-1	TRBV9	-	CASSVVAGSEAFF	TGTGCCAGCAGCGTAGTTGCAGGGTCGGAAGCTTTCTTT
-	TRBJ1-1	TRBV2	TRBD1	CASSRQGHTEAFF	TGTGCCAGCAGTCGACAGGGCCACACTGAAGCTTTCTTT
-	TRBJ1-1	TRBV2	TRBD1	CASSDLTKWDRLNTEAFF	TGTGCCAGCAGTGATCTCACCAAGTGGGACAGGTTGAACACTGAAGCTTTCTTT
-	TRBJ1-1	TRBV11-2	-	CASSLAGSLNTEAFF	TGTGCCAGCAGCTTAGCGGGCAGTTTGAACACTGAAGCTTTCTTT